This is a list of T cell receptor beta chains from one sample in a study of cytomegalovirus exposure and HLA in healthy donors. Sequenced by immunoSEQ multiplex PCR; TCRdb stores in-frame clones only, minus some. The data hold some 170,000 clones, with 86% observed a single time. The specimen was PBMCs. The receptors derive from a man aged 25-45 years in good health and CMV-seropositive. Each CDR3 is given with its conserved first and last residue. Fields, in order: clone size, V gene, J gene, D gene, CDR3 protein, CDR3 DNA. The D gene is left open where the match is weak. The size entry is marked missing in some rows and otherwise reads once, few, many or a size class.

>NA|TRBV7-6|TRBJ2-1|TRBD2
CASSSESGDLYNEQFF
TGTGCCAGCAGCTCCGAAAGCGGGGACCTCTACAATGAGCAGTTCTTC
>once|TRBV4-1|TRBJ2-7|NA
CASSSNLQGTYEQYF
TGCGCCAGCAGTTCAAACCTACAGGGAACCTACGAGCAGTACTTC
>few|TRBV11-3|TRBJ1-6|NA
CASSLDEISPLHF
TGTGCCAGCAGCTTAGATGAGATTTCACCCCTCCACTTT
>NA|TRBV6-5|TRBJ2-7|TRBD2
CASRPSGRAHEQYF
TGTGCCAGCAGACCAAGCGGGAGGGCCCACGAGCAGTACTTC
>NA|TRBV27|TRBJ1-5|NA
CASSFIDQPQHF
TGTGCCAGCAGTTTTATTGATCAGCCCCAGCATTTT
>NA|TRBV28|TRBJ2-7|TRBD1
CASRRDSSGEQYF
TGTGCCAGCCGCCGGGACAGTTCGGGCGAGCAGTACTTC
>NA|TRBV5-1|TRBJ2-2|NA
CASSPAPGPDTGELFF
TGCGCCAGCAGCCCCGCCCCCGGGCCCGACACCGGGGAGCTGTTTTTT
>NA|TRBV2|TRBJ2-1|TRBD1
CASSRSGTGGVDEQFF
TGTGCCAGCAGCCGTTCCGGGACAGGGGGTGTGGATGAGCAGTTCTTC
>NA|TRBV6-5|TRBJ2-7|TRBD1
CTTINRGSGEQYF
TGTACCACTATTAACAGGGGGTCCGGGGAGCAGTACTTC
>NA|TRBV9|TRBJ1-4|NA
CASSVGDEKLFF
TGTGCCAGCAGCGTCGGGGATGAAAAACTGTTTTTT
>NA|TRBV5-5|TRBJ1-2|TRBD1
CASSLQGDYGYTF
TGTGCCAGCAGCTTACAGGGGGACTATGGCTACACCTTC
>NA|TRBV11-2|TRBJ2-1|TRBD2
CASSSMASGGAIEQFF
TGTGCCAGCAGCTCCATGGCTAGCGGGGGGGCGATTGAGCAGTTCTTC
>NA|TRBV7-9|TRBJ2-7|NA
CASSSPPEKEQYF
TGTGCCAGCAGCTCCCCCCCGGAGAAGGAGCAGTACTTC
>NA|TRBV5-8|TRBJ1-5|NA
CASSSGQNQPQHF
TGTGCCAGCAGCTCCGGACAGAATCAGCCCCAGCATTTT
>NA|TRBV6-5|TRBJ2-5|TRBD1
CASSYLTGGKETQYF
TGTGCCAGCAGTTACTTGACAGGGGGCAAAGAGACCCAGTACTTC
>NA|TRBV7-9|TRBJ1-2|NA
CASSLITPDPRYTF
TGTGCCAGCAGCTTAATAACCCCTGACCCCCGCTACACCTTC
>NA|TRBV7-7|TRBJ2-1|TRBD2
CASSPGTSGTYNEQFF
TGTGCTAGCAGCCCCGGGACTAGCGGTACTTACAATGAGCAGTTCTTC
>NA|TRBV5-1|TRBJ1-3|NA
CASSLEGYPSGNTIYF
TGCGCCAGCAGCTTGGAGGGATACCCCTCTGGAAACACCATATATTTT
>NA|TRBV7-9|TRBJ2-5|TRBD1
CASSSDRDQETQYF
TGTGCCAGCAGCTCAGACAGGGACCAAGAGACCCAGTACTTC
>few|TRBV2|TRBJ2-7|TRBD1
CAGGQETYEQYF
TGTGCCGGCGGACAGGAAACATACGAGCAGTACTTC
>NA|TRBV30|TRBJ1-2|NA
CAWRSGVNYGYTF
TGTGCCTGGAGGTCAGGGGTAAACTATGGCTACACCTTC
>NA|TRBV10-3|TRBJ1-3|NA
CAISVGDPSSGNTIYF
TGTGCCATCAGTGTGGGCGACCCAAGCTCTGGAAACACCATATATTTT
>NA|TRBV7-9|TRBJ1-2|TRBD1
CASSSMDRETYGYTF
TGTGCCAGCAGCTCGATGGACAGGGAGACATATGGCTACACCTTC
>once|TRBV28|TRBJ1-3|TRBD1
CASSFTPDRGFGNTIYF
TGTGCCAGCAGTTTTACTCCGGACAGGGGGTTTGGAAACACCATATATTTT
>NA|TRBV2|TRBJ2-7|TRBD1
CAGRRGQINEQYF
TGTGCCGGGCGTAGGGGGCAAATCAACGAGCAGTACTTC
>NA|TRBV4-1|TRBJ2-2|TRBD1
CASSQLDRVDTGELFF
TGCGCCAGCAGCCAATTGGACAGGGTCGACACCGGGGAGCTGTTTTTT
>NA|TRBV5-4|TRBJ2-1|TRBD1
CASSRTGNEQFF
TGTGCCAGCAGCCGGACAGGGAATGAGCAGTTCTTC
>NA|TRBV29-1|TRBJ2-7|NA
CSVEDMENYEQYF
TGCAGCGTTGAAGATATGGAGAACTACGAGCAGTACTTC
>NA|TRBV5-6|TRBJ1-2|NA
CASSPGTVYYGYTF
TGTGCCAGCAGCCCGGGGACTGTGTACTATGGCTACACCTTC
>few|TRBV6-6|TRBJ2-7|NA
CATASGSYEQYF
TGTGCCACCGCCTCGGGCTCCTACGAGCAGTACTTC